Following are 29 T cell receptor beta chains from one sample sequenced in a study of T cell changes during pregnancy in multiple sclerosis. Here immunoSEQ multiplex PCR was the method, and the copy in TCRdb shows in-frame clones only, minus some. The sample gives some 52,000 clones, around 92% of which show up once; less than 0.3% is in the top ten. The sample in question was CD4+ T cells from peripheral blood mononuclear cells, obtained in the third trimester of pregnancy. The receptors were sampled from a female donor with multiple sclerosis, enrolled in a pregnancy study.

V gene TRBV12-5 combines with J gene TRBJ2-6, with 7 bases identical to TRBD1. Germline V gene sequence: CDR1 LGHNT, CDR2 FRNRAP. The V and J ends lost 6 bases and 2 bases, in that order; junction bases with no gene match: 10. The CDR3 sequence is 17 residues long. The CDR3: CASGYQRQGAGANVLTF. DNA of the CDR3: TGTGCTAGTGGCTATCAAAGACAGGGAGCTGGGGCCAACGTCCTGACTTTC.

The chain uses TRBV2 and TRBJ2-5, with D possibly TRBD1 on 5 matching bases. Trimming removed 2 bases from V and 8 bases from J, with 12 bases in between. The germline V gene has CDR1 SNHLY and CDR2 FYNNEI. The CDR3 length is 13 residues. This chain's CDR3 is CASSERGSVTQYF. CDR3 in DNA: TGTGCCAGCAGTGAAAGGGGTTCCGTTACCCAGTACTTC.

The gene calls are TRBV5-6 and TRBJ2-3; perhaps TRBD1 as D (7 bases). Germline CDR1 SGHDT, CDR2 YYEEEE. The CDR3 sequence is 16 residues long. With 4 bases removed from V and 0 bases from J, the gap between germline ends came to 15 bases. CDR3 amino acids: CASSAGQRISTDTQYF. CDR3 DNA sequence: TGTGCCAGCAGCGCGGGACAGAGGATTAGCACAGATACGCAGTATTTT.

The rearrangement joins TRBV27 to TRBJ1-3; D is possibly TRBD1 (5 bases). This CDR3 has 18 residues. The germline V and J ends were trimmed by 2 bases and 1 base, with 18 bases remaining between them. The germline gives CDR1 MNHEY, CDR2 SMNVEV (reference sequence). The CDR3 reads CASSLVAGGIGSGNTIYF. CDR3 DNA sequence: TGTGCCAGCAGTTTAGTGGCCGGGGGTATCGGGTCTGGAAACACCATATATTTT.

The chain links TRBV29-1 to TRBJ2-5; unclear D gene. The germline CDR1 and CDR2 sequences are SQVTM and ANQGSEA. Trimming stripped 1 base from V and 2 bases from J, with 14 bases between. This CDR3 contains 15 residues. CDR3 bases: TGCAGCGTTGAAGGAAACAGTAAAAAGCAAGAGACCCAGTACTTC. This codes for CSVEGNSKKQETQYF.

The V and J genes are TRBV5-1 and TRBJ2-2; D may be TRBD2 (5 bases). The CDR3 is 14 amino acids. V lost 4 bases and J lost 5, with 12 bases in between. Germline V gene sequence: CDR1 SGHRS, CDR2 YFSETQ. The CDR3 is CASSPDGGTGELFF. For the CDR3, the DNA is TGCGCCAGCAGCCCGGATGGAGGAACCGGGGAGCTGTTTTTT.

This chain links TRBV6-6 with TRBJ2-1, with D perhaps matching TRBD1 (5 bases). This CDR3 contains 14 residues. The V end lost 0 bases, the J end lost 6 bases, and 9 bases lay between the germline ends. CDR1 MNHNY and CDR2 SVGAGI come from the germline V gene (reference sequence). The CDR3: CASSYSVQGNEQFF. Written as DNA, the CDR3 is TGTGCCAGCAGTTACTCGGTCCAGGGCAATGAGCAGTTCTTC.

This clone was observed a handful of times. The V gene is TRBV4-1, the J gene TRBJ1-2; D is unresolved. The V end was cut by 7 bases, the J end by 8 bases, with 20 bases between. Germline CDR1 and CDR2: MGHRA and YSYEKL. The CDR3 has 14 amino acids. CDR3: CASTPPGMLGGYTF. The CDR3 coding sequence is TGCGCCAGCACCCCCCCGGGGATGTTAGGGGGCTACACCTTC.

The chain recombines TRBV10-2 with TRBJ1-1; D is ambiguous. V lost 7 bases and J 2 bases, leaving 8 bases between the germline ends. The CDR3 sequence is 12 residues long. Germline-derived CDR1 and CDR2 are WSHSY and SAAADI. CDR3 region: CASTVDNTEAFF. CDR3 coding DNA: TGCGCCAGCACCGTAGATAACACTGAAGCTTTCTTT.

The chain joins TRBV6-5 to TRBJ2-3, with D perhaps TRBD2 (5 bases). Germline values: CDR1 MNHEY, CDR2 SVGAGI. V was clipped by 2 bases and J by 8 bases, with 11 bases between them. The CDR3 length is 13 residues. The DNA for the CDR3 is TGTGCCAGCAGTTACGGGGTACGGGGTACGCAGTATTTT. Its translation: CASSYGVRGTQYF.

This chain joins TRBV7-3 and TRBJ2-5; D is possibly TRBD1 (6 bases). V lost 5 bases, J lost 2 bases, and 9 bases lay in between. The CDR3 spans 13 residues. Germline V CDR1 and CDR2: SGHTA, FQGTGA. The DNA for the CDR3 is TGTGCCAGCAGCCGGGACAATCAAGAGACCCAGTACTTC. Translating it yields CASSRDNQETQYF.

This clone has only one observation. The rearrangement links TRBV6-5 to TRBJ1-6, with TRBD1 identical over 7 bases. With 10 bases clipped from V and 2 bases from J, the junction kept 8 bases outside the gene matches. The CDR3 runs 15 residues. Germline CDR1 and CDR2: MNHEY and SVGAGI. CDR3 DNA sequence: TGTGCCACCGCGAGACAGGGCCCCTATAATTCACCCCTCCACTTT. This codes for CATARQGPYNSPLHF.

J is TRBJ2-5 and V is TRBV28; tentative D call: TRBD2 (6 bases). Germline CDR1 and CDR2: MDHEN and SYDVKM. This CDR3 has 11 residues. V was shortened by 8 bases and J by 5 bases, with 9 bases between the two germline ends. CDR3 in DNA: TGTGCCAGCGGGGCGGGGGAGACCCAGTACTTC. Translated, it gives CASGAGETQYF.

This clone was observed a single time. One junction end does not reproduce the germline sequence, and a read error may be involved. The gene calls are TRBV6-5 and TRBJ1-5; D call uncertain. The CDR3 length is 15 residues. Germline V gene sequence: CDR1 MNHEY, CDR2 SVGAGI. The CDR3 loop reads CASSYSSEGKQPQHF. CDR3 DNA: TGTGCCAGCAGTTACTCGTCAGAGGGCAAACAGCCCCAGCATTTT.

This chain connects TRBV6-1 to TRBJ1-5; D perhaps matches TRBD1 (5 bases). Trimming took 2 bases from V and 2 from J, leaving 13 bases between them. The germline gives CDR1 MNHNS, CDR2 SASEGT. The CDR3 is 16 residues long. CDR3 protein: CASSESAGPGNQPQHF. CDR3 nucleotides: TGTGCCAGCAGTGAATCGGCAGGGCCCGGCAATCAGCCCCAGCATTTT.

The rearrangement joins TRBV28 to TRBJ1-1; 12 nucleotides align to TRBD1. This CDR3 is built from 14 residues. After removal of 11 bases from V and 4 bases from J, the junction contained 8 bases not matched to a gene. The germline V gene encodes CDR1 MDHEN and CDR2 SYDVKM. The CDR3 nucleotides read TGTGCCCTTGGGACAGGGGGCTTTGGCACTGAAGCTTTCTTT. Translated: CALGTGGFGTEAFF.

This chain joins TRBV7-3 and TRBJ2-3; possible D gene TRBD1, 6 bases. Trimming removed 5 bases from V and 4 bases from J, with 22 bases in between. CDR3 length: 17 residues. Per germline, CDR1 SGHTA and CDR2 FQGTGA. The CDR3 nucleotides are TGTGCCAGCAGCCGAAGGGACAAAGTAGGGGTCCCAGATACGCAGTATTTT. Its translation: CASSRRDKVGVPDTQYF.

The gene calls are TRBV5-1 and TRBJ2-5, with a possible D match to TRBD2 (6 bases). The germline V and J ends were trimmed by 4 bases and 5 bases, with 12 bases remaining between them. This CDR3 contains 13 residues. Per germline, CDR1 SGHRS and CDR2 YFSETQ. The CDR3 DNA follows: TGCGCCAGCAGCGAGCGGGCGGGTGAGACCCAGTACTTC. Residues: CASSERAGETQYF.

The chain joins TRBV21-1 to TRBJ1-5. TRBV21-1 is classified as a pseudogene. CDR3 size: 15 residues. CDR3 amino acids: CASSKARGGDQPQHF. The CDR3 nucleotides are TGTGCCAGCAGCAAAGCGCGGGGGGGGGATCAGCCCCAGCATTTT.

This chain links TRBV6-5 with TRBJ2-1, with 9 bases identical to TRBD2. Germline CDR1 reads MNHEY; CDR2 reads SVGAGI. This CDR3 is built from 14 residues. Losses at the gene ends were 7 bases for V and 9 bases for J; bases not matched to a gene: 10. The CDR3 reads CASNQNSGRTEQFF. The CDR3, as DNA: TGTGCCAGCAATCAGAATAGCGGGAGAACTGAGCAGTTCTTC.

V usage is TRBV7-3 and J usage is TRBJ2-7; 8 positions match TRBD2. The CDR3 has 14 amino acids. Germline CDR1 is SGHTA and CDR2 is FQGTGA. Trimming at V came to 2 bases and at J to 4 bases, leaving 4 bases not matched to a gene. The CDR3 bases are TGTGCCAGCAGCTTAGCGGGAGGTGGTTACGAGCAGTACTTC. The encoded protein is CASSLAGGGYEQYF.

The chain combines TRBV2 with TRBJ2-7, with 7 nucleotides matching TRBD1. The CDR3 extends over 15 amino acids. V gave up 7 bases and J gave up 2 bases; unmatched junction bases: 11. Germline CDR1 SNHLY, CDR2 FYNNEI. This CDR3 reads CASKPIVQGTYEQYF. CDR3 nucleotide sequence: TGTGCCAGCAAACCCATTGTACAGGGGACCTACGAGCAGTACTTC.

This chain connects TRBV28 to TRBJ2-7; TRBD1 matches 7 bases. Germline CDR1 reads MDHEN; CDR2 reads SYDVKM. Losses at the gene ends were 5 bases for V and 3 bases for J; bases not matched to a gene: 7. The CDR3 extends over 14 amino acids. The CDR3: CASSIDGTDYEQYF. Written as DNA, the CDR3 is TGTGCCAGCAGTATTGACGGGACAGACTACGAGCAGTACTTC. The entire variable domain, with the rest obtained from reference TRBV28 and TRBJ2-7, is as follows: DVKVTQSSRYLVKRTGEKVFLECVQDMDHENMFWYRQDPGLGLRLIYFSYDVKMKEKGDIPEGYSVSREKKERFSLILESASTNQTSMYLCASSIDGTDYEQYFGPGTRLTVT.

The chain carries TRBV21-1 and TRBJ1-1; the table calls TRBD1, which could not be checked here. TRBV21-1 is assigned pseudogene status. The CDR3 length is 16 residues. DNA for the CDR3: TGTGCCAGCAGCAAAGTCCCGACAGGGACCAACACTGAAGCTTTCTTT. Protein: CASSKVPTGTNTEAFF.

This clone appeared a few times. The V call is TRBV2, the J call TRBJ1-6; TRBD1 is a possible D gene (6 bases). CDR1 and CDR2 (germline): SNHLY, FYNNEI. V gave up 6 bases and J gave up 7 bases, with 13 bases separating them. This CDR3 comprises 14 residues. CDR3: CASRVQGPNSPLHF. CDR3 sequence (DNA): TGTGCCAGCAGGGTACAGGGACCCAATTCACCCCTCCACTTT.

The CDR3, as DNA: TGTGCCATCAGTGAGTCGGCAACGGCAACTACTAACTATGGCTACACCTTC. Its protein is CAISESATATTNYGYTF. The chain joins TRBV10-3 to TRBJ1-2; D gene ambiguous. The CDR3 is 17 amino acids. Per the germline V gene, CDR1 is ENHRY and CDR2 is SYGVKD. Trimming shortened V by 0 bases and J by 0 bases, and 14 bases separated the two germline ends.

V and J are TRBV21-1 and TRBJ1-6; TRBD1 is the table's D call, not checked against the DNA. TRBV21-1 is given as a pseudogene. CDR3 length equals 15 residues. This CDR3 is CASSKGQGKGSPLHF. In DNA form, the CDR3 reads TGTGCCAGCAGCAAAGGGCAGGGGAAGGGTTCACCCCTCCACTTT.

CDR3 region: CASTLAGGPADTQYF. CDR3 nucleotide sequence: TGTGCCAGCACATTAGCGGGAGGGCCGGCAGATACGCAGTATTTT. V usage is TRBV27 and J usage is TRBJ2-3; 11 bases are shared with TRBD2. The CDR3 spans 15 residues. Germline V gives CDR1 MNHEY, CDR2 SMNVEV (reference sequence). J gave up 4 bases and V 7 bases, and 7 bases lay outside the gene matches.

The gene calls are TRBV5-1 and TRBJ2-2; 9 nucleotides align to TRBD2. This CDR3 comprises 15 residues. CDR1 and CDR2 (germline): SGHRS, YFSETQ. V gave up 5 bases and J gave up 7 bases; unmatched junction bases: 9. This CDR3 reads CASSGLAGNVGELFF. CDR3 nucleotide sequence: TGCGCCAGCAGTGGGCTAGCGGGAAATGTCGGGGAGCTGTTTTTT.